This T cell receptor beta chain stems from a study of T cells in Graves' hyperthyroidism and ophthalmopathy. Researchers amplified the TCR beta CDR3 regions from RNA transcripts. Initially, a first-round RT-PCR of the TCR CDR3 employed the HTBI primer set. TCRdb re-derived calls from the multiplex PCR reads in MiXCR, one entry per CDR3 protein. Of a few hundred thousand distinct CDR3 sequences in the sample, about 15% were seen once. Study-wide findings and caveats: Most expanded thyroid clonotypes above 0.001 also appeared in blood. The model identified upcoming ophthalmopathy a median roughly 6.5 months ahead of onset.

In its sample, this clonotype was seen many times. Its antigen is currently unknown. The length of the CDR3 is 15 residues. The V and J ends lost 5 bases and 5 bases respectively, with 18 bases between them. Germline CDR1 MNHEY, CDR2 SMNVEV (reference sequence). This clonotype originated in a young woman with Graves' hyperthyroidism that later progressed to Graves' ophthalmopathy. This chain joins TRBV27 and TRBJ2-5; maybe TRBD2 (5 bases). The specimen was blood. The CDR3 bases are TGTGCCAGCAGTCCTCTACTAGGCCCCCGGGAGACCCAGTACTTC. Its translation is CASSPLLGPRETQYF.